Sequencing of this TCR beta chain was carried out in a study of blood T cells in healthy people across ages. General study results and limits: Bulk PBMC profiling left naive and antigen-experienced comparisons inconclusive.

This clonotype has just a few counts. Antigen specificity is unknown. The authors ran a second PCR of roughly 6 to 11 cycles using a sample-barcoded 5' primer and a J-beta primer mix. Each sample provided no less than 2.5 million CDR3-containing paired-end reads. TCRdb re-called the 5' RACE reads through MiXCR, storing one row per CDR3 protein. This table has 550,000 to 800,000 distinct CDR3 sequences, under 25% appearing once. Trimming took 3 bases from V and 3 from J, leaving 17 bases between them. From germline, CDR1 is SQVTM and CDR2 ANQGSEA. The CDR3 consists of 15 residues. This clonotype was sampled from a man aged 70 or older in good health. Specimen: blood. This chain links TRBV29-1 with TRBJ2-5; D uncertain. CDR3 DNA: TGCAGCGTTGACGCTCTCCGGAGCAACAAAGAGACCCAGTACTTC. It encodes CSVDALRSNKETQYF.